This T cell receptor beta chain was captured in a study of blood T cell repertoires in COVID-19. Across the whole study: The origin of the acute and convalescent COVID-19 samples was the United States, Italy and Spain. The analysed material was cDNA or gDNA that came from T cells, B-cell-depleted T cells, or PBMCs.

Sequenced by immunoSEQ multiplex PCR; TCRdb stores in-frame clones only, minus some. The sample contains a few hundred thousand clones, roughly nine tenths of which appear only once. The study assigned cohorts using participant-reported clinical history. For recovered donors of Cohort 3, there were two negative PCRs, clearance, or symptom resolution. Germline loops: CDR1 SGHAT, CDR2 FQNNGV. CDR3 size: 15 residues. The germline V and J ends were trimmed by 5 bases and 4 bases, with 17 bases remaining between them. What was sequenced was PBMCs or T cells enriched from blood (not recorded which). This TCR derives from a man between 18 and 35 years old who had recovered from COVID-19. The V gene is TRBV11-2, the J gene TRBJ1-2; the D gene is possibly TRBD1 (5 bases). CDR3 sequence: CASSLLGGVLYGYTF. The CDR3 nucleotides are TGTGCCAGCAGCCTATTGGGGGGAGTGCTCTATGGCTACACCTTC.